Sequencing of this TCR beta chain was carried out in a study of cytomegalovirus exposure and HLA in healthy donors. General study points: Previously analyzed data showed that most TCR beta V segments were productive at a frequency of about 87% or about 30%.

To note about this clone: Its antigen remains unidentified.

In the PCR, 60 Vbeta and 13 Jbeta primers were used. TCRdb's copy holds only in-frame clones and misses some; the assay was immunoSEQ multiplex PCR. The sample carries roughly 84,000 clones, 55% to 70% recorded once. V trimming: 0 bases; J trimming: 5 bases; junction bases outside the gene matches: 5. The CDR3 covers 15 residues. CDR1 SEHNR and CDR2 FQNEAQ come from the germline V gene (reference sequence). The V call is TRBV7-9, the J call TRBJ2-7; 9 positions agree with TRBD1. This TCR derives from a middle-aged woman in good health and CMV-seropositive. Sequencing was carried out using PBMCs. The DNA for the CDR3 is TGTGCCAGCAGCTTAGCGGGTCGGACAGGGGACGAGCAGTACTTC. It encodes CASSLAGRTGDEQYF. Drawing the rest from reference TRBV7-9 and TRBJ2-7, the complete variable domain is DTGVSQNPRHKITKRGQNVTFRCDPISEHNRLYWYRQTLGQGPEFLTYFQNEAQLEKSRLLSDRFSAERPKGSFSTLEIQRTEQGDSAMYLCASSLAGRTGDEQYFGPGTRLTVT.